This T cell receptor (beta chain) came from a study of technical replicates of blood from a handful of donors. Germline CDR1 and CDR2: MNHEY and SVGAGI. V shed 0 bases and J shed 5 bases, with 13 bases lying between them. The CDR3 consists of 16 residues. Profiling relied on immunoSEQ multiplex PCR, and the TCRdb table lists in-frame clones only, not all of them. The table shows 99,000 or so clones, with about 95% occurring only once. This receptor was identified in a human donor in good health. The sample taken for sequencing was T cells isolated from PBMCs. V gene TRBV6-5 combines with J gene TRBJ2-2, with TRBD1 as a possible D gene (5 bases). The CDR3 DNA reads TGTGCCAGCAGTTACTCGATGCAGGGTGGGACCGGGGAGCTGTTTTTT. Protein: CASSYSMQGGTGELFF.